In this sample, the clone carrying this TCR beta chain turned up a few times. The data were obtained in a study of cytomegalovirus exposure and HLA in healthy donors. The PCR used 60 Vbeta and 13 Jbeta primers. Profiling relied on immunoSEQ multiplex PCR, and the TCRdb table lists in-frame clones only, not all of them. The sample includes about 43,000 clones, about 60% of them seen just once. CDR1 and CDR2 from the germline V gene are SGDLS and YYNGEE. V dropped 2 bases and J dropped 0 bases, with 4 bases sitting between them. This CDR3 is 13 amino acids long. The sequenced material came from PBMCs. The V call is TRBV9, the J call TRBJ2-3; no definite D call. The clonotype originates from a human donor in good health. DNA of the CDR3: TGTGCCAGCAGCGTTTTAAGCACAGATACGCAGTATTTT. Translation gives CASSVLSTDTQYF.